The clone carrying this TCR beta chain was seen at least ten times. Its antigen is undetermined. The data were obtained in a study of Graves' ophthalmopathy and Graves' hyperthyroidism. Ineligible for inclusion were patients with other autoimmune diseases, uncontrolled infections, pregnancy or lactation. From RNA, the CDR3 regions of TCR beta chains were amplified and sequenced. HTBI primers served in a first-round RT-PCR, which a second-round multiplex PCR followed. TCRdb redid the calling of the multiplex PCR reads with MiXCR, one entry per CDR3 protein. The sample yields around 1.1 million distinct CDR3 sequences, about 35% seen once. Study-wide results and caveats: From stable hyperthyroidism, ophthalmopathy was separated by a 13-signature model with about 88% sensitivity and 80% to 82% specificity. Clonotypes were expanded in thyroid at above 0.001 frequency, and most also appeared in blood.

The sequenced sample consisted of peripheral blood or thyroid tissue (not recorded which). This receptor was identified in an adult man with Graves' hyperthyroidism.

CDR3 sequence: CASSSWAAYEQYF. The CDR3 DNA sequence: TGTGCCAGCAGCTCGTGGGCAGCCTACGAGCAGTACTTC. V and J are TRBV6-5 and TRBJ2-7; D is unresolved. Germline assignment: CDR1 MNHEY and CDR2 SVGAGI. V lost 6 bases and J 2 bases, leaving 11 bases between the germline ends. The CDR3 is 13 residues long.